Listed below are T cell receptor beta chains from one sample, sequenced in a study of blood T cell repertoires in COVID-19. The data were produced by immunoSEQ multiplex PCR, yet TCRdb's version contains in-frame clones alone and is incomplete. The table has fewer than 250,000 clones, roughly 85% seen once. Sequencing used peripheral blood. These receptors came from a woman aged 35 to 49 with active or convalescent COVID-19. Both conserved end residues are part of each CDR3. A D gene is named only where the DNA matches it firmly. Part of the rows lack a size; the others show once, few, many or a class for expanded clones.

d_gene | j_gene | v_gene | abundance | CDR3nt | CDR3aa
. | TRBJ1-1 | TRBV30 | . | TGTGCCTGGACTCGGACACCCAACACTGAAGCTTTCTTT | CAWTRTPNTEAFF
TRBD2 | TRBJ2-1 | TRBV30 | . | TGTGCCTGTACCGGGACTAGCGGGGGAAACATATACAATGAGCAGTTCTTC | CACTGTSGGNIYNEQFF
. | TRBJ2-7 | TRBV5-6 | . | TGTGCCAGCAGCTTGGGCTGGGGGCTTGCCTACGAGCAGTACTTC | CASSLGWGLAYEQYF
TRBD1 | TRBJ1-5 | TRBV15 | . | TGTGCCACCAAACAGGGGGCTGCCCAACAGCCCCAGCATTTT | CATKQGAAQQPQHF
. | TRBJ2-5 | TRBV20-1 | . | TGCAGTGTCCCAAAAGAGACCCAGTACTTC | CSVPKETQYF
. | TRBJ1-4 | TRBV15 | . | TGTGCCACCAGCAGAGATGTGGCCTTTAATGAAAAACTGTTTTTT | CATSRDVAFNEKLFF
TRBD2 | TRBJ2-5 | TRBV6-5 | . | TGTGCCAGCAGGCGCCGGGAGGTGGAGACCCAGTACTTC | CASRRREVETQYF
TRBD2 | TRBJ2-3 | TRBV29-1 | once | TGCAGCGTTGTAGGCGGGGGGGCCGTAGATACGCAGTATTTT | CSVVGGGAVDTQYF
TRBD2 | TRBJ2-7 | TRBV20-1 | . | TGCAGTGCCAGTAGGAGCGGGGGGCCGACCTACGAGCAGTACTTC | CSASRSGGPTYEQYF
. | TRBJ2-3 | TRBV30 | . | TGTGCCTGGAGCAGAGTTAGCGGTAGCACAGATACGCAGTATTTT | CAWSRVSGSTDTQYF
. | TRBJ2-2 | TRBV2 | . | TGTGCCACCACTTCTGCGGCCTCTGGAGGCACCGGGGAACTGTTTTTT | CATTSAASGGTGELFF
. | TRBJ2-7 | TRBV19 | . | TGTGCCAGTAGTCCGTTCTACCCGTCCTACGAGCAGTACTTC | CASSPFYPSYEQYF
. | TRBJ1-1 | TRBV6-5 | . | TGTGCCAGCAGTTATAATCAGGGGAACACTGAAGCTTTCTTT | CASSYNQGNTEAFF
. | TRBJ1-1 | TRBV6-5 | . | TGTGCCAGCACCAGGGACTACCCTGAAGCTTTCTTT | CASTRDYPEAFF
. | TRBJ1-5 | TRBV28 | . | TGTGCCAGCAGTTCACCAGGGGCCTATCAGCCCCAGCATTTT | CASSSPGAYQPQHF
. | TRBJ1-2 | TRBV6-1 | . | TGTGCCAGCAGTGAAGCTACAGGATTGGGCTACACCTTC | CASSEATGLGYTF
TRBD1 | TRBJ2-5 | TRBV20-1 | . | TGCAGTGCTAGTGGGGACAGGCTTGAGGAGACCCAGTACTTC | CSASGDRLEETQYF
TRBD1 | TRBJ1-1 | TRBV24-1 | . | TGTGCCACCAGAGCCCCAGGACAGGACACTGAAGCTTTCTTT | CATRAPGQDTEAFF
TRBD1 | TRBJ1-1 | TRBV7-2 | . | TGTGCCAGCAGCACCCCCGGGACAGGGCGGGACACTGAAGCTTTCTTT | CASSTPGTGRDTEAFF
. | TRBJ1-5 | TRBV6-1 | . | TGTGCCAGCAGTGAAATTGGAGTCGGAAATCAGCCCCAGCATTTT | CASSEIGVGNQPQHF
TRBD2 | TRBJ2-2 | TRBV10-3 | . | TGTGCCTCCCGACCTCCTAGCGGGGGGTTCACCGGGGAGCTGTTTTTT | CASRPPSGGFTGELFF
. | TRBJ2-7 | TRBV5-1 | . | TGCGCCAGCAGCCCTTGGGGGGGCAGCTCCTACGAGCAGTACTTC | CASSPWGGSSYEQYF
TRBD1 | TRBJ2-7 | TRBV5-1 | once | TGCGCCAGCAGCTTGAAACGGACAGGATCCTCCTACGAGCAGTACTTC | CASSLKRTGSSYEQYF
TRBD1 | TRBJ1-4 | TRBV6-1 | . | TGTGCCAGCAGTGCCCCGGACAGGGGAGAGGGTGAAAAACTGTTTTTT | CASSAPDRGEGEKLFF
. | TRBJ2-1 | TRBV5-6 | . | TGTGCCAGCAGCTCCTGGTCGGACAATGAGCAGTTCTTC | CASSSWSDNEQFF
TRBD1 | TRBJ1-4 | TRBV2 | few | TGTGCCAGCAGCACACAGGGGGCTAATGAAAAACTGTTTTTT | CASSTQGANEKLFF
TRBD1 | TRBJ2-7 | TRBV18 | . | TGTGCCAGCTCACCCTCCGGGACAGGGACCTACGAGCAGTACTTC | CASSPSGTGTYEQYF
TRBD1 | TRBJ2-2 | TRBV7-8 | few | TGTGCCAGCAGCTTAGAGGGACAGGGGAACACCGGGGAGCTGTTTTTT | CASSLEGQGNTGELFF
. | TRBJ1-2 | TRBV29-1 | . | TGCAGCGTTGTGGCCGGGGACTATGGCTACACCTTC | CSVVAGDYGYTF
. | TRBJ2-7 | TRBV7-8 | . | TGTGCCAGCAGCTTAACGGCAGACTCGACCTACGAGCAGTACTTC | CASSLTADSTYEQYF
TRBD2 | TRBJ2-7 | TRBV28 | many | TGTGCCAGCAGCCTGAGCGGGAGAGACTACGAGCAGTACTTC | CASSLSGRDYEQYF
. | TRBJ1-2 | TRBV13 | . | TGTGCCAGCTCCGCCCACCCAGGGAATGGCTACACCTTC | CASSAHPGNGYTF
. | TRBJ1-2 | TRBV7-9 | . | TGTGCCAGCAGCTTACAGGGGTCCTATGGCTACACCTTC | CASSLQGSYGYTF
TRBD2 | TRBJ2-7 | TRBV3-1/TRBV3-2 | few | TGTGCCAGCAGCTATAGCGGGGGTTACGGTCCGGACGAGCAGTACTTC | CASSYSGGYGPDEQYF
TRBD1 | TRBJ1-2 | TRBV27 | . | TGTGCCAGCAGTCGGGACAGTAGGTCCTATGGCTACACCTTC | CASSRDSRSYGYTF
TRBD1 | TRBJ1-1 | TRBV11-2 | . | TGTGCCAGCAGCTGGTCAGGGGGACCAAACACTGAAGCTTTCTTT | CASSWSGGPNTEAFF
TRBD1 | TRBJ1-2 | TRBV4-1 | once | TGCGCCAGCAGCCAAGAAGGGACAGGGAGGGACTATGGCTACACCTTC | CASSQEGTGRDYGYTF
. | TRBJ1-4 | TRBV7-9 | . | TGTGCCAGCAGCTTACAAACAGGGTTTGGAGAAAAACTGTTTTTT | CASSLQTGFGEKLFF
. | TRBJ1-1 | TRBV7-9 | . | TGTGCCAGCAGCCCCCGCAGGAACACTGAAGCTTTCTTT | CASSPRRNTEAFF
TRBD1 | TRBJ1-5 | TRBV19 | . | TGTGCCAGTAGACCATTGGGGACAGGGACCAGCAATCAGCCCCAGCATTTT | CASRPLGTGTSNQPQHF
. | TRBJ2-1 | TRBV29-1 | . | TGCAGCGTTGACGGCGGGCGGAATGAGCAGTTCTTC | CSVDGGRNEQFF
. | TRBJ1-2 | TRBV29-1 | . | TGCAGCCGGGATGGCTACACCTTC | CSRDGYTF
TRBD1 | TRBJ2-3 | TRBV29-1 | few | TGCAGCGTCCAGGGACAGGGAACAGATACGCAGTATTTT | CSVQGQGTDTQYF
. | TRBJ1-4 | TRBV4-3 | . | TGCGCCAGCAGCCAAGATTCTACAATCAGCGGGACTAATGAAAAACTGTTTTTT | CASSQDSTISGTNEKLFF